This note documents a single T cell receptor (beta chain) sequence. Primers included in the PCR were 60 Vbeta and 13 Jbeta primers. The repertoire was sequenced with immunoSEQ multiplex PCR; TCRdb's copy has only in-frame clones and lacks some. The sample records some 250,000 clones, around 80% being singletons. The data stem from a study of cytomegalovirus exposure and HLA in healthy donors. Study summary: Among the 398 genotyped donors, 81% were placed in the Caucasian-associated ancestry cluster.

CDR1 is SGHNT and CDR2 is YYREEE in the germline V gene (reference sequence). The CDR3 sequence is 14 residues long. Trimming cost V 4 bases and J 6 bases, with 17 bases left between them. The sequence was obtained from a woman in her thirties or forties in good health and CMV-seropositive. V usage is TRBV5-4 and J usage is TRBJ2-7, with TRBD2 as a possible D gene (5 bases). The sample consisted of PBMCs. This chain's CDR3 is CASSTLVGAAEQYF. Here the CDR3 DNA reads TGTGCCAGCAGCACGTTAGTGGGAGCAGCCGAGCAGTACTTC. The variable domain in full, completed from reference TRBV5-4 and TRBJ2-7, reads ETGVTQSPTHLIKTRGQQVTLRCSSQSGHNTVSWYQQALGQGPQFIFQYYREEENGRGNFPPRFSGLQFPNYSSELNVNALELDDSALYLCASSTLVGAAEQYFGPGTRLTVT.